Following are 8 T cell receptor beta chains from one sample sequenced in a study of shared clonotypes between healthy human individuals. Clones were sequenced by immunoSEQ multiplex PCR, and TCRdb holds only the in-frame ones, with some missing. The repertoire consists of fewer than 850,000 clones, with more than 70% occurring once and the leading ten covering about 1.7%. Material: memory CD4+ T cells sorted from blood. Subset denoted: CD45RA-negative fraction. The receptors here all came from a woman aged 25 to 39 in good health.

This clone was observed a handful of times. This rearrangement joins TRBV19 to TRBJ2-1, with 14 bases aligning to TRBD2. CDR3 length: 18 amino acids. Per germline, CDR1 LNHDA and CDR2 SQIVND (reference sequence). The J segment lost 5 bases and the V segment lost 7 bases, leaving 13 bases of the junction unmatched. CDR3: CASTPTFGTSGRDNEQFF. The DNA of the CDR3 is TGTGCCAGTACCCCGACATTTGGGACTAGCGGGAGAGACAATGAGCAGTTCTTC.

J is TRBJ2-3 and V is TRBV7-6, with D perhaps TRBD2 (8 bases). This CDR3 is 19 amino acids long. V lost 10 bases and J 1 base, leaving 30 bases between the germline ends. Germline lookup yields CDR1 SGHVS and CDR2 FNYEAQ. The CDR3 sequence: CATTRGPAGVVYGTDTQYF. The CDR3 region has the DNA TGTGCCACCACGAGGGGGCCAGCGGGAGTAGTTTATGGCACAGATACGCAGTATTTT.

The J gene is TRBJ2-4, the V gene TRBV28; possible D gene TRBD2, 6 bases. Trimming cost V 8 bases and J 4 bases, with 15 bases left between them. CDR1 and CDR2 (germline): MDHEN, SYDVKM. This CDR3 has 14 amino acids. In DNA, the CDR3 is TGTGCCAGCGGATTATCAGGGACTAAAAACATTCAGTACTTC. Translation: CASGLSGTKNIQYF.

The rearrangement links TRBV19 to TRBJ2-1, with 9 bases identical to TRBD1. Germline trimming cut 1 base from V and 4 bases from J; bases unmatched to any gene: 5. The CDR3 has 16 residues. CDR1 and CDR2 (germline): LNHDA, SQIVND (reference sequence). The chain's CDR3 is CASSIGTGDLYNEQFF. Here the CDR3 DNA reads TGTGCCAGTAGTATAGGGACAGGGGACCTATACAATGAGCAGTTCTTC.

The CDR3 sequence is CASSKSGVNTGELFF. In DNA, the CDR3 is TGTGCCAGTAGTAAAAGCGGGGTGAACACCGGGGAGCTGTTTTTT. The rearrangement links TRBV19 to TRBJ2-2; 7 bases agree with TRBD2. CDR1 is LNHDA and CDR2 is SQIVND in the germline V gene (reference sequence). The CDR3 loop spans 15 amino acids. Trimming took 4 bases from V and 1 from J; bases not matched to a gene: 3. The variable domain in full, completed from reference TRBV19 and TRBJ2-2, reads DGGITQSPKYLFRKEGQNVTLSCEQNLNHDAMYWYRQDPGQGLRLIYYSQIVNDFQKGDIAEGYSVSREKKESFPLTVTSAQKNPTAFYLCASSKSGVNTGELFFGEGSRLTVL.

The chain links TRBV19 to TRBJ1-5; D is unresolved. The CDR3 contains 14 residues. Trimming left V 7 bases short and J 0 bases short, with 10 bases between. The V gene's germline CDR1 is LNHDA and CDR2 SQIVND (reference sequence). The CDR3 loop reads CASKSENSNQPQHF. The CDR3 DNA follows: TGTGCCAGTAAATCAGAGAATAGCAATCAGCCCCAGCATTTT.

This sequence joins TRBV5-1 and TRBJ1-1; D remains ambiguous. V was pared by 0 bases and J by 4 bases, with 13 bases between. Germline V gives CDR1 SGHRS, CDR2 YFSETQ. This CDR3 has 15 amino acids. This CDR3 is CASSLGEVVITEAFF. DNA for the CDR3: TGCGCCAGCAGCTTGGGGGAGGTAGTAATCACTGAAGCTTTCTTT.

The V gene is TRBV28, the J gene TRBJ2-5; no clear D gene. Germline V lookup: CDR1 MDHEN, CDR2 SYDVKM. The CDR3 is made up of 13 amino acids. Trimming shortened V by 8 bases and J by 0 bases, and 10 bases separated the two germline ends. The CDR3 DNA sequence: TGTGCCAGCCCCCTCCGGGACCAAGAGACCCAGTACTTC. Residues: CASPLRDQETQYF. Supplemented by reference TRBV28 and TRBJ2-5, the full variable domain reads DVKVTQSSRYLVKRTGEKVFLECVQDMDHENMFWYRQDPGLGLRLIYFSYDVKMKEKGDIPEGYSVSREKKERFSLILESASTNQTSMYLCASPLRDQETQYFGPGTRLLVL.